This T cell receptor beta chain was captured in a study of beta chain features in type 1 diabetes (dated by TCRdb to between 2018 and 2020). About the investigation overall: Patients and healthy donors did not differ in mean age, gender distribution, total cell number or subset yield. A total of about 110,000,000 sorted cells were examined across all samples, and a strong correlation was observed between cell number per subset and RNA yield. Regulatory and stem cell-like memory subsets were isolated from only 8 patients and roughly 8 healthy donors, whereas naive and central memory subsets came from all 28 donors. The study compared the TCRB repertoires of sorted circulating CD4+ T cell subsets in recently diagnosed type 1 diabetes patients with those in matched healthy donors.

The entire isolated RNA was reverse transcribed using the High Capacity cDNA Reverse Transcription Kit, and thus expressed TCRB transcripts were sequenced. Deep immunoSEQ sequencing was performed on naive, central memory and regulatory T cell samples, with an average of approximately 3.9 million total reads per sample. Sorted cells were lysed in RLT buffer, and RNA was extracted using DNase-treated RNeasy Micro or Mini kits according to cell number. To prevent cross-contamination, each cell subset was processed individually, whereas patient and healthy donor samples were processed jointly. TCRB sequences were amplified from cDNA with the immunoSEQ multiplex PCR, producing 87-bp fragments spanning the CDR3 region. The amplicons were sequenced using the Illumina HiSeq platform. Processing in the source paper ran as follows. PCR bias was corrected computationally using synthetic template baselines, and reads within Hamming distance 2 were collapsed, with unmergeable singletons discarded. By aligning reads against IMGT, V, D and J genes, CDR3 length, and insertions or deletions at six rearrangement sites were assigned. Within each subset, clonotype counts were normalized to the number of sorted cells before true diversity and Gini coefficients were calculated with the tcR R package. The overlap coefficient, calculated on TCRB nucleotide sequences, was used to measure repertoire sharing. This immuneACCESS table, as held by TCRdb, lists in-frame sequences with V and J called but not all clones. Of the missing ones, under half trace to an unresolved V gene in checked studies; the others have no known cause. The V and J calls and clone size come from that table; D and trimming were worked out from the DNA. The sample records roughly 300,000 clones, 6.5% to 10% of which are singletons. Of the sample, approximately 0.47% is held by the ten largest clones.

The germline V gene specifies SNHLY as CDR1 and FYNNEI as CDR2. The CDR3 spans 12 residues, from the cysteine through the phenylalanine. Left in the record is the CDR3 DNA by itself, 36 bases read in frame from the first base. The trim is 4 bases for V and 6 bases for J, with a gap of 10 bases between the germline ends. What the study reported, not specific to this receptor: Sequencing cDNA rather than genomic DNA could over-represent highly expressing activated cells, although activation and CD3 levels did not differ between groups. The naive, central memory and regulatory TCRB repertoires appeared to resemble one another more closely among patients than among healthy donors. In all four CD4+ subsets, TCRB CDR3 length was moderately but significantly shorter in type 1 diabetes patients. Fewer insertions and more nucleotide deletions at VDJ recombination sites were observed in patients with type 1 diabetes, implying thymic rearrangement abnormalities. Only small numbers of individuals were included in the HLA sub-analyses, which left unresolved whether HLA type had any influence on TCRB rearrangement. PCR may preferentially amplify shorter templates, but because patient and control samples were amplified and corrected together, any resulting skew would affect both groups equally.

From each donor, a single peripheral blood sample of 90 to 150 mL on average was drawn into heparinised tubes. Naive, central memory, regulatory and stem cell-like memory CD4+ T cells were sorted on a BD FACSAria II using a panel including CD45RO, CCR7, CD25, CD127, CD95 and CD27. All sorted populations exceeded 95% purity. PBMCs were separated immediately by Lymphoprep density gradient centrifugation and were stained directly, without being cultured. Samples were stained and sorted in pairs, with one healthy donor and one patient per experiment, so that batch effects were minimized. Turning to this clone: Its recognized antigen is unknown. Per-nucleotide qualities are absent, and no much larger clonotype sits a single base away.

This receptor was taken from a woman under 30 in good health. The material sequenced was central memory CD4+ T cells from blood. Recombination connected TRBV2 to TRBJ2-7; perhaps TRBD1 is the D gene, with 5 bases matching. The sequence in DNA is TGTGCCAGCAGTGTAAGCCAGGGCGAGCAGTACTTC. This translates into CASSVSQGEQYF.